This T cell receptor (beta chain) was documented in a study of preoperative IRX-2 immunotherapy in early breast cancer. The junction had 5 bases not matched to a gene; V was cut back by 1 base and J by 2 bases. Looked up from germline, CDR1 is LGHNA and CDR2 is YNFKEQ. This CDR3 contains 16 residues. TCRdb's table, derived via immunoSEQ multiplex PCR, lists solely in-frame clones and lacks some. Among 35,000 to 55,000 clones, approximately 94% were seen once, and the ten largest hold around 1.5%. Noted treatment: preoperative locoregional IRX-2 cytokine immunotherapy. Patients received preoperative, locoregional IRX-2 cytokine immunotherapy in a phase Ib study.

This receptor was identified in a human donor with breast cancer. V and J are TRBV4-2 and TRBJ2-7; 10 bases are a match to TRBD1. Sequenced material: tumor tissue, taken after IRX-2 immunotherapy. CDR3 sequence reads: CASSQVTGTGAYEQYF. As DNA, the CDR3 is TGTGCCAGCAGCCAAGTGACCGGGACAGGGGCCTACGAGCAGTACTTC.